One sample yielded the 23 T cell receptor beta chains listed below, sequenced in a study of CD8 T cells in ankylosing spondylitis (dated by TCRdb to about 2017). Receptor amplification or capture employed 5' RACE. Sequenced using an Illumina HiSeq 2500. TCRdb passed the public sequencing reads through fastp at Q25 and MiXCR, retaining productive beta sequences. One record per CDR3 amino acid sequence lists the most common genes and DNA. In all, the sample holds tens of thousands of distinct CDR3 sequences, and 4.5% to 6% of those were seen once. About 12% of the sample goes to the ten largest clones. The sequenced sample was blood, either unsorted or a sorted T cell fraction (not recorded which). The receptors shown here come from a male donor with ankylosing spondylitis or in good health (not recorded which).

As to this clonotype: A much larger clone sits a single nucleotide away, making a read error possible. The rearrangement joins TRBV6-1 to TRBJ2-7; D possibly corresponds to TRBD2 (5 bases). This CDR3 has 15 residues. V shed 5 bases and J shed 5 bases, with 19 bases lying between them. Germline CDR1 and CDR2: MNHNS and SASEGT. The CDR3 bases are TGTGCCAGCAGTCCCCGTGGGGTGGGAGTAAACGAGCAGTACTTC. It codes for CASSPRGVGVNEQYF.

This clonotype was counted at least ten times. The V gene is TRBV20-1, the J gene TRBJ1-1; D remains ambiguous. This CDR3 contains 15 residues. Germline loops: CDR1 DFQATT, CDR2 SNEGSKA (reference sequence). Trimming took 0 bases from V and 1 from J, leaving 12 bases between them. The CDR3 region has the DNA TGCAGTGCTAGAGACCCTAACAGTAAGAACACTGAAGCTTTCTTT. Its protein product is CSARDPNSKNTEAFF.

CDR3 amino acids: CASSPSGDRASEAFF. The DNA for the CDR3 is TGTGCCAGCAGCCCCTCAGGGGACAGGGCTTCTGAAGCTTTCTTT. This rearrangement joins TRBV4-2 to TRBJ1-1; TRBD1 agrees at 9 bases. CDR1 is LGHNA, CDR2 YNFKEQ, per germline. The CDR3 covers 15 residues. V dropped 4 bases and J dropped 6; count of bases not matched to a gene: 9.

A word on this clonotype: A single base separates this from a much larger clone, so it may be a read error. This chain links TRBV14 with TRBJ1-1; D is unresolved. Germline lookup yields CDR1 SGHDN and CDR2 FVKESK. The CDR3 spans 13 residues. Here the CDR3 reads CASGQDTNTEAFF. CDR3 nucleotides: TGTGCCAGCGGCCAAGACACAAACACTGAAGCTTTCTTT.

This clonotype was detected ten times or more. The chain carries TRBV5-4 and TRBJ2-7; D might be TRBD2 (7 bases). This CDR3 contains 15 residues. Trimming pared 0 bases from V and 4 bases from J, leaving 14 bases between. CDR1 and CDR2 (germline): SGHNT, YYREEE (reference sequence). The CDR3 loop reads CASSLEGGPLYEQYF. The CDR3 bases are TGTGCCAGCAGCTTGGAGGGGGGGCCCCTATACGAGCAGTACTTC.

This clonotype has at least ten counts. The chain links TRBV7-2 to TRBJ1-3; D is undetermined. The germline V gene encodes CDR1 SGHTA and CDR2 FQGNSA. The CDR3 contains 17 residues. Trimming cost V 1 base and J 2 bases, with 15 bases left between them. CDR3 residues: CASSLESGPLAGNTIYF. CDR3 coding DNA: TGTGCCAGCAGCTTAGAATCGGGCCCCCTGGCTGGAAACACCATATATTTT.

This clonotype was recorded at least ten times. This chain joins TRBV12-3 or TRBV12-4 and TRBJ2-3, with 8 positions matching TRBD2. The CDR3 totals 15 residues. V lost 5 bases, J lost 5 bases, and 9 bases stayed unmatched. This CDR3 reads CASSPRAGGRDTQYF. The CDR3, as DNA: TGTGCCAGCAGTCCTCGGGCGGGAGGCAGAGATACGCAGTATTTT.

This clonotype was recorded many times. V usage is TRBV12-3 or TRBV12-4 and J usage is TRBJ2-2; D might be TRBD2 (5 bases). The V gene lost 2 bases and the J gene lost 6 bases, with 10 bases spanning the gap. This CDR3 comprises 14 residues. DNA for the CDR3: TGTGCCAGCAGTTTAACGCTAGCCTCCGGGGAGCTGTTTTTT. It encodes CASSLTLASGELFF.

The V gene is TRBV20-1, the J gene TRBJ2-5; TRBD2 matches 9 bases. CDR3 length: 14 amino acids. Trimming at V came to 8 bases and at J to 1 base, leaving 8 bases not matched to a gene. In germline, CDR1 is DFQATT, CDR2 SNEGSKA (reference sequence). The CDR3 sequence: CSYDLAGAQETQYF. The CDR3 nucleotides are TGCAGTTACGACTTAGCGGGGGCCCAAGAGACCCAGTACTTC.

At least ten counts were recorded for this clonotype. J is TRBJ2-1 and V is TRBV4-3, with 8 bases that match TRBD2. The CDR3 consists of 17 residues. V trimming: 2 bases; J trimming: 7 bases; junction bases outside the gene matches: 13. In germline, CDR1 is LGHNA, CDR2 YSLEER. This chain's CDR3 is CASSQIVLDGGENEQFF. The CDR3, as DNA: TGCGCCAGCAGCCAAATAGTTCTTGACGGGGGGGAGAATGAGCAGTTCTTC.

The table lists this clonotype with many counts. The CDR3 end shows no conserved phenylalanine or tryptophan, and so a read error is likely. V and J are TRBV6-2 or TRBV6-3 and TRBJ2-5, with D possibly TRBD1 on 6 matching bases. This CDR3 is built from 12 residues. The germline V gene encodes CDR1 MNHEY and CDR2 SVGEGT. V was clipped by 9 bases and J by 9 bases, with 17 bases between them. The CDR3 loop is CASKDRQWSQYY. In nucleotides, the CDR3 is TGTGCCAGTAAAGACAGGCAATGGTCCCAGTACTAC.

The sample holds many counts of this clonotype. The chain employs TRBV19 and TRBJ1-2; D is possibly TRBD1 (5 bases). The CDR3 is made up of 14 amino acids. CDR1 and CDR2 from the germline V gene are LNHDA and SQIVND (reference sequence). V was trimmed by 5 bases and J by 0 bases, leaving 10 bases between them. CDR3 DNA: TGTGCCAGTAGTTCCCGGACACCTAACTATGGCTACACCTTC. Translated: CASSSRTPNYGYTF.

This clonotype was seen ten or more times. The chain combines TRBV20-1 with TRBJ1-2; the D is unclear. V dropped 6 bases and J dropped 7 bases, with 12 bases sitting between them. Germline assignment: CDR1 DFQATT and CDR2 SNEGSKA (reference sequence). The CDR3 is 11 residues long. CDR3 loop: CSAERVVGYTF. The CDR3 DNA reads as TGCAGTGCGGAGAGGGTAGTTGGCTACACCTTC.

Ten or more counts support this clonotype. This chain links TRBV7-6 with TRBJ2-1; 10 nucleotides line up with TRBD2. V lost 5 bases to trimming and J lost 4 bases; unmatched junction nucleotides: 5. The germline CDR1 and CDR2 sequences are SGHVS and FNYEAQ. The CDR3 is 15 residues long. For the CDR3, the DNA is TGTGCCAGCAGCCCTGAGCGGGAGGGATACAATGAGCAGTTCTTC. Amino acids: CASSPEREGYNEQFF. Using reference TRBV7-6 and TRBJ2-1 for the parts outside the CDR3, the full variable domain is GAGVSQSPRYKVTKRGQDVALRCDPISGHVSLYWYRQALGQGPEFLTYFNYEAQQDKSGLPNDRFSAERPEGSISTLTIQRTEQRDSAMYRCASSPEREGYNEQFFGPGTRLTVL.

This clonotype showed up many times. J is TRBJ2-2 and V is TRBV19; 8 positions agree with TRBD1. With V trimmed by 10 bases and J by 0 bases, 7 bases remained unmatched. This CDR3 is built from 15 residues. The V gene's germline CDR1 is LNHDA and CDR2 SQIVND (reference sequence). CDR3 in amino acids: CATRTGNANTGELFF. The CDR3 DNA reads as TGTGCCACCCGGACAGGGAACGCGAACACCGGGGAGCTGTTTTTT.

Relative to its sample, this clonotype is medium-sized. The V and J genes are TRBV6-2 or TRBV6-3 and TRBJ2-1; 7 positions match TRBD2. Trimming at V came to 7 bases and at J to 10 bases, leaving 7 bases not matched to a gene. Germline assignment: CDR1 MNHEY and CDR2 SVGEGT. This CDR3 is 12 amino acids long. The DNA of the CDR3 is TGTGCCAGCACTACGGGGGGTACCGAGCAGTTCTTC. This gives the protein CASTTGGTEQFF.

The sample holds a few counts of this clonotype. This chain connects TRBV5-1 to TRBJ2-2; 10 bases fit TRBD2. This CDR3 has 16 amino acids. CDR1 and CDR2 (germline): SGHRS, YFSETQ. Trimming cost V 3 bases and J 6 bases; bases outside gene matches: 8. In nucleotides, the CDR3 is TGCGCCAGCAGCTCTTTAGCGGGAGGAAGGGCCGGGGAGCTGTTTTTT. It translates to CASSSLAGGRAGELFF.

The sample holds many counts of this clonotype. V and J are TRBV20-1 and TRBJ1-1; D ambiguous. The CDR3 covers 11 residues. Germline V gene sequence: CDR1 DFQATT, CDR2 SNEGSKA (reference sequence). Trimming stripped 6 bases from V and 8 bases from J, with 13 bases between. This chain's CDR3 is CSAPRVPEAFF. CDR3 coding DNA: TGCAGTGCCCCCCGGGTCCCCGAAGCTTTCTTT.

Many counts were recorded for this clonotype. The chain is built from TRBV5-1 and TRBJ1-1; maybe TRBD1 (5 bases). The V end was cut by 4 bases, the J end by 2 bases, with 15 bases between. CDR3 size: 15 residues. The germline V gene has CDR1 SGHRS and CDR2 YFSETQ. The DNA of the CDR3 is TGCGCCAGCAGCCCTTTCCCGGGACGAAACACTGAAGCTTTCTTT. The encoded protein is CASSPFPGRNTEAFF.

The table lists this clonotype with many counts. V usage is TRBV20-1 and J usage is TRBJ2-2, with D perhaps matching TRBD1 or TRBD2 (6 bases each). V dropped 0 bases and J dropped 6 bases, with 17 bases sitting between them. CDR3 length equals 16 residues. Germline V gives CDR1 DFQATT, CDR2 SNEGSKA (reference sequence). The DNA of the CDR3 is TGCAGTGCTAGAGAAAGGCCAGGGGACTTCGCCGGGGAGCTGTTTTTT. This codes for CSARERPGDFAGELFF.

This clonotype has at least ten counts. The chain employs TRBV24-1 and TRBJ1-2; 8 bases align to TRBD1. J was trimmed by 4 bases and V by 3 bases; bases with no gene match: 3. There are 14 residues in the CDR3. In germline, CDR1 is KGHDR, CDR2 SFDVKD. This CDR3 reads CATSDEGTGYGYTF. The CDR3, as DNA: TGTGCCACCAGTGATGAAGGGACAGGCTATGGCTACACCTTC.

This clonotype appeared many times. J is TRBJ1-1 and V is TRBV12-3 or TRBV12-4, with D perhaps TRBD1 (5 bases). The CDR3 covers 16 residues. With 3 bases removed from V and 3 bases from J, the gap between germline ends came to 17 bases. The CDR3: CASSLVGGGADTEAFF. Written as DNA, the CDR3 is TGTGCCAGCAGTTTGGTCGGGGGGGGTGCGGACACTGAAGCTTTCTTT.

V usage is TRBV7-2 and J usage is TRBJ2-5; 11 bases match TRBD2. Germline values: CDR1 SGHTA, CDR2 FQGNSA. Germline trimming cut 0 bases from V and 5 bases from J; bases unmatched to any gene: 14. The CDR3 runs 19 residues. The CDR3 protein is CASSLALIGTSGGGETQYF. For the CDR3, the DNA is TGTGCCAGCAGCTTAGCGCTAATTGGGACTAGCGGTGGTGGGGAGACCCAGTACTTC. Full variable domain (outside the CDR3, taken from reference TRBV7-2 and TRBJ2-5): GAGVSQSPSNKVTEKGKDVELRCDPISGHTALYWYRQSLGQGLEFLIYFQGNSAPDKSGLPSDRFSAERTGGSVSTLTIQRTQQEDSAVYLCASSLALIGTSGGGETQYFGPGTRLLVL.